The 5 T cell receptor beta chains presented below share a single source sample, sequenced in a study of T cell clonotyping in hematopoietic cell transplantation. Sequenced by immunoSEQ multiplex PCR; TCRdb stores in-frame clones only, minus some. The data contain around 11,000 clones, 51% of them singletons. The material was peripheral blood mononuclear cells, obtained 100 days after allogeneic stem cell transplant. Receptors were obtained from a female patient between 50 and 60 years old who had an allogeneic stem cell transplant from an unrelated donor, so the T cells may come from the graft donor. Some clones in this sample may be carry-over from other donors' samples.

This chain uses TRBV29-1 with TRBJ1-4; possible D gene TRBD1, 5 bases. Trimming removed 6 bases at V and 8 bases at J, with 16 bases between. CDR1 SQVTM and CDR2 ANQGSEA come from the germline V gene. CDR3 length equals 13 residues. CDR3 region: CSVTHQGTEKLFF. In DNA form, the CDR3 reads TGCAGCGTGACCCACCAAGGGACCGAAAAACTGTTTTTT.

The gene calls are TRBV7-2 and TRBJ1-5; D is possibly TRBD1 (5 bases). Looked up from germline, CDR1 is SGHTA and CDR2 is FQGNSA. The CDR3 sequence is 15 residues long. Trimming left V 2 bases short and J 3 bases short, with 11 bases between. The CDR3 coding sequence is TGTGCCAGCAGCTTATATAACAGGAACAATCAGCCCCAGCATTTT. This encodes CASSLYNRNNQPQHF.

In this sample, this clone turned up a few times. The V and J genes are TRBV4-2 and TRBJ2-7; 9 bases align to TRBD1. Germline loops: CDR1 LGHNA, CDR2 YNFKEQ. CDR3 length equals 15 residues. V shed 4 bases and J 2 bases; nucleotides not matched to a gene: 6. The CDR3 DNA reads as TGTGCCAGCAGCCTCGGACAGGGGTTGACCTACGAGCAGTACTTC. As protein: CASSLGQGLTYEQYF.

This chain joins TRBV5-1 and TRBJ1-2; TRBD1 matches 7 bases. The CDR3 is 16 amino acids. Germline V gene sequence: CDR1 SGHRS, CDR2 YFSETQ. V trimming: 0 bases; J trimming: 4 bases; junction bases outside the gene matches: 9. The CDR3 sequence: CASSLVGGEGAYGYTF. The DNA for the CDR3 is TGCGCCAGCAGCTTGGTAGGGGGTGAGGGGGCCTATGGCTACACCTTC.

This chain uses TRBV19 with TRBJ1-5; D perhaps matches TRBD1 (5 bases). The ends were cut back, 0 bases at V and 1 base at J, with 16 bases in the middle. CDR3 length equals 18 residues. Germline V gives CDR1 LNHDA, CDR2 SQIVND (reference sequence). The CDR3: CASSIDYGTWDSNQPQHF. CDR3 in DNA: TGTGCCAGTAGTATAGATTATGGCACGTGGGACAGCAATCAGCCCCAGCATTTT.